These T cell receptor beta chains were read from a single sample in a study of spatial heterogeneity in lung cancer. TCRdb re-derived calls from the 5' RACE reads in MiXCR, one entry per CDR3 protein. Of around 23,000 distinct CDR3 sequences in the sample, 3.5% to 5.5% were seen once. The material sequenced was PBMCs, taken at surgery. The receptors here all came from a male donor with early-stage non-small cell lung cancer. Both conserved end residues are part of each CDR3. Each record gives: CDR3 protein, V gene, CDR3 length.

CDR3aa: CASSIATVGKDTQYF; v_gene: TRBV19; len: 15
CDR3aa: CASGNTPLDTQYF; v_gene: TRBV6-5; len: 13
CDR3aa: CASSPLQGPDTQYF; v_gene: TRBV7-3; len: 14
CDR3aa: CASSQAGVGSGTQYF; v_gene: TRBV14; len: 15
CDR3aa: CASSRTGSTNEKLFF; v_gene: TRBV7-9; len: 15
CDR3aa: CSARVEGLTYEQYF; v_gene: TRBV20-1; len: 14
CDR3aa: CASSYSGRGETQYF; v_gene: TRBV7-2; len: 14
CDR3aa: CASSSPRDRRETQYF; v_gene: TRBV7-2; len: 15
CDR3aa: CASDPGDFTGELFF; v_gene: TRBV5-1; len: 14
CDR3aa: CASSPRQAQSTDTQYF; v_gene: TRBV3-1; len: 16
CDR3aa: CASSLSGGAEEQYF; v_gene: TRBV7-6; len: 14
CDR3aa: CAWSWGNAEAFF; v_gene: TRBV30; len: 12
CDR3aa: CASSYRDGYTF; v_gene: TRBV28; len: 11
CDR3aa: CASSLNLYGYTF; v_gene: TRBV11-2; len: 12
CDR3aa: CASKQYFDQPQHF; v_gene: TRBV5-8; len: 13
CDR3aa: CASSSPGGNEKLFF; v_gene: TRBV28; len: 14
CDR3aa: CATSGASYNEQFF; v_gene: TRBV10-3; len: 13
CDR3aa: CVSSLRTVNNEQFF; v_gene: TRBV27; len: 14
CDR3aa: CASSLAGPLYF; v_gene: TRBV7-2; len: 11
CDR3aa: CASSRGTQETQYF; v_gene: TRBV11-2; len: 13
CDR3aa: CASSGYNEQFF; v_gene: TRBV7-2; len: 11
CDR3aa: CASIPRARVYEQYF; v_gene: TRBV4-3; len: 14
CDR3aa: CASRGGPMEAFF; v_gene: TRBV27; len: 12
CDR3aa: CASSLSGVDQYEQYF; v_gene: TRBV11-1; len: 15
CDR3aa: CASGGPINPYEQYF; v_gene: TRBV6-1; len: 14
CDR3aa: CASSHPRGEQFF; v_gene: TRBV7-8; len: 12
CDR3aa: CASFRGDHTDTQYF; v_gene: TRBV28; len: 14
CDR3aa: CASSSGGEETQYF; v_gene: TRBV19; len: 13
CDR3aa: CASSLAGAFYEQYF; v_gene: TRBV7-9; len: 14
CDR3aa: CSVGTGLNTGELFF; v_gene: TRBV29-1; len: 14
CDR3aa: CASSIQGANTGELFF; v_gene: TRBV19; len: 15
CDR3aa: CALPRVDTQYF; v_gene: TRBV25-1; len: 11
CDR3aa: CASSFTPGTSLNSADTQYF; v_gene: TRBV28; len: 19
CDR3aa: CASSLTTGEAEQYF; v_gene: TRBV28; len: 14
CDR3aa: CASRWGQGSYEQYF; v_gene: TRBV6-1; len: 14
CDR3aa: CASSLVLSTDTQYF; v_gene: TRBV7-9; len: 14
CDR3aa: CSARGRELPYEQYF; v_gene: TRBV20-1; len: 14
CDR3aa: CASIQQGSDTEAFF; v_gene: TRBV2; len: 14
CDR3aa: CASSQDWVAGANVLTF; v_gene: TRBV4-3; len: 16
CDR3aa: CASSQRGADTEAFF; v_gene: TRBV3-1; len: 14
CDR3aa: CASSLIAVDSSQFF; v_gene: TRBV11-2; len: 14
CDR3aa: CSAIDGSGADTQYF; v_gene: TRBV20-1; len: 14
CDR3aa: CASSLGEQAAYF; v_gene: TRBV5-8; len: 12
CDR3aa: CAISETGLGGTYNEQFF; v_gene: TRBV10-3; len: 17
CDR3aa: CASSYRGPLRGGETQYF; v_gene: TRBV5-6; len: 17
CDR3aa: CSARDGLGVTKNIQYF; v_gene: TRBV20-1; len: 16
CDR3aa: CASSIPGELFF; v_gene: TRBV9; len: 11
CDR3aa: CASGALVGAKNIQYF; v_gene: TRBV6-6; len: 15
CDR3aa: CASSGDTGTGGTYEQYF; v_gene: TRBV5-1; len: 17
CDR3aa: CASSLRTSGYNEQFF; v_gene: TRBV9; len: 15
CDR3aa: CSVEGQGAYEQYF; v_gene: TRBV29-1; len: 13
CDR3aa: CASTKDRYELGEQYF; v_gene: TRBV27; len: 15
CDR3aa: CASSLDGSTDTQYF; v_gene: TRBV7-2; len: 14